These 5 T cell receptor beta chains share one sample of origin, sequenced in a study of cytomegalovirus exposure and HLA in healthy donors. The PCR was carried out with 60 Vbeta primers and 13 Jbeta primers. TCRdb's table, derived via immunoSEQ multiplex PCR, lists solely in-frame clones and lacks some. The sample holds 200,000 to 250,000 clones, roughly 68% seen once. The sequencing sample was made of PBMCs. The origin of the receptors is a man aged 35 to 55 in good health and CMV-seropositive.

This clone occurred a few times. The chain joins TRBV6-6 to TRBJ1-4, with 10 positions matching TRBD1. The CDR3 is 14 amino acids. CDR1 is MNHNY and CDR2 is SVGAGI in the germline V gene (reference sequence). After removal of 6 bases from V and 7 bases from J, the junction contained 5 bases not matched to a gene. CDR3 nucleotides: TGTGCCAGCAGACCCGGACAGGGGGTTGAAAAACTGTTTTTT. Protein: CASRPGQGVEKLFF.

This clone has only a few counts. Other DNA sequences in this specimen translate into the identical CDR3. The V call is TRBV19, the J call TRBJ2-1, with 9 bases lining up with TRBD2. With V trimmed by 2 bases and J by 4 bases, 3 bases remained unmatched. Germline V lookup: CDR1 LNHDA, CDR2 SQIVND (reference sequence). This CDR3 is built from 15 residues. The CDR3 loop reads CASSISGGTYNEQFF. In nucleotides, the CDR3 is TGTGCCAGTAGTATAAGCGGGGGGACATACAATGAGCAGTTCTTC.

This chain connects TRBV6-5 to TRBJ1-2; no definite D call. V was pared by 8 bases and J by 0 bases, with 10 bases between. The CDR3 spans 13 residues. The V gene's germline CDR1 is MNHEY and CDR2 SVGAGI. The CDR3 is CASCAHPNYGYTF. CDR3 coding DNA: TGTGCCAGCTGCGCCCATCCTAACTATGGCTACACCTTC.

This rearrangement joins TRBV4-1 to TRBJ2-7; TRBD2 matches at 7 bases. Germline CDR1 MGHRA, CDR2 YSYEKL. J lost 4 bases, V lost 1 base, and 7 bases had no gene match. The CDR3 totals 15 residues. CDR3 in DNA: TGCGCCAGCAGCCAAGTGGGGGGGGGATCTTACGAGCAGTACTTC. This sequence encodes CASSQVGGGSYEQYF.

This clone appeared a few times. The rearrangement uses TRBV27 and TRBJ2-7; a possible D gene is TRBD2 (6 bases). The germline gives CDR1 MNHEY, CDR2 SMNVEV (reference sequence). CDR3 size: 13 residues. Trimming took off 4 bases at V and 6 bases at J, with 13 bases between the two ends. CDR3: CASSSLGGREQYF. CDR3 DNA: TGTGCCAGCAGTTCCCTGGGAGGTCGCGAGCAGTACTTC.